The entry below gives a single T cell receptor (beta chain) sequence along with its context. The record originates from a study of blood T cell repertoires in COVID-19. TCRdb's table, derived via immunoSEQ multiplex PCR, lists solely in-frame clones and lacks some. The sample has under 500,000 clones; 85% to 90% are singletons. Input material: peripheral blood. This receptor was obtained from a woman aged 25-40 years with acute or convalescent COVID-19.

CDR3: CASSADPGSNQPQHF. Here the CDR3 DNA reads TGTGCCAGCAGCGCCGATCCCGGGAGCAATCAGCCCCAGCATTTT. J is TRBJ1-5 and V is TRBV9; no reliable D call. There are 15 residues in the CDR3. The germline gives CDR1 SGDLS, CDR2 YYNGEE. V dropped 3 bases and J dropped 1 base, with 11 bases sitting between them.